The T cell receptor beta chain under discussion was sequenced for a study of early T cells in non-severe SARS-CoV-2 infection. General study points: Reliance on VDJdb matching favored anti-spike CD8 responses; private and CD4 specificities were missed.

As to this clonotype: Its target is unknown.

Attachment of unique molecular identifiers to individual cDNA molecules was performed. TCRdb re-called the 5' RACE reads with MiXCR, one entry per CDR3 protein. The sample lists around 77,000 distinct CDR3 sequences; around 15% were seen once. The receptor's source is an adult who was a healthcare worker with PCR-confirmed SARS-CoV-2 infection or an uninfected control (not recorded which). The specimen comprised whole blood, sampled at baseline.

The CDR3 DNA reads as TGTGCCAGCAGCCCTTTTGGGGGGTCCACCTACGAGCAGTACTTC. Amino acid sequence: CASSPFGGSTYEQYF. The chain employs TRBV7-2 and TRBJ2-7; D may be TRBD2 (6 bases). Germline V CDR1 and CDR2: SGHTA, FQGNSA. V lost 5 bases to trimming and J lost 2 bases, with 16 bases between them. The CDR3 sequence is 15 residues long.